The entry that follows covers one T cell receptor beta chain sequence. V lost 4 bases to trimming and J lost 1 base; unmatched junction nucleotides: 2. The CDR3 length is 14 residues. Germline lookup yields CDR1 SNHLY and CDR2 FYNNEI. This sample was included in a study of blood T cell repertoires in COVID-19. Per the original methods: Estimates of nucleated cell counts were drawn from the amplification of reference gene primers. Sequencing used immunoSEQ multiplex PCR; TCRdb keeps in-frame clones, though not all of them. D and trimming were read from the DNA, whereas the V and J calls and clone size are those reported in that table. The sample shows about 98,000 clones, about 86% of them seen only once.

Sequenced material: peripheral blood. The sequence came from a man in his 60s with acute or convalescent COVID-19. V is TRBV2 and J is TRBJ2-3; 7 bases match TRBD1. The CDR3 DNA is TGTGCCAGCAGTGCCGGGACAGGCACAGATACGCAGTATTTT. It yields the protein CASSAGTGTDTQYF.